These 22 T cell receptor beta chains share one sample of origin, sequenced in a study of breast tumors, draining lymph nodes, adjacent tissues. Axillary draining lymph nodes of breast cancer patients supplied the node samples. TCRdb recomputed calls from the multiplex PCR reads with MiXCR, one row per CDR3 protein. The sample contains some 250,000 distinct CDR3 sequences, nearly 35% of which appear only once. The sample consisted of axillary lymph node tissue. The receptors stem from a female donor with breast cancer. Some clones in this sample may be carry-over from other donors' samples.

This clonotype is a singleton in its sample. The chain is built from TRBV20-1 and TRBJ1-5; possible D gene TRBD1, 6 bases. Germline-derived CDR1 and CDR2 are DFQATT and SNEGSKA (reference sequence). This CDR3 has 13 amino acids. The germline V and J ends were trimmed by 6 bases and 11 bases, with 20 bases remaining between them. CDR3: CSARDMIQETQHF. The CDR3, as DNA: TGCAGTGCCAGGGACATGATCCAAGAGACCCAGCATTTT.

Ten or more counts support this clonotype. This chain joins TRBV2 and TRBJ2-5; D call uncertain. Deletions cut 6 bases from V and 5 bases from J, with 13 bases between. Germline CDR1 reads SNHLY; CDR2 reads FYNNEI. The CDR3 has 13 residues. For the CDR3, the DNA is TGTGCCAGCAGAGTTGAAGGGCCGGAGACCCAGTACTTC. Amino acids: CASRVEGPETQYF. The whole variable domain, remainder taken from reference TRBV2 and TRBJ2-5, is EPEVTQTPSHQVTQMGQEVILRCVPISNHLYFYWYRQILGQKVEFLVSFYNNEISEKSEIFDDQFSVERPDGSNFTLKIRSTKLEDSAMYFCASRVEGPETQYFGPGTRLLVL.

Comment on this clonotype: This may arise from a read error, as a much more abundant clone is one base away. This rearrangement joins TRBV11-2 to TRBJ2-5; D may be TRBD1 or TRBD2 (5 bases each). CDR1 SGHAT and CDR2 FQNNGV come from the germline V gene. The germline V and J ends were trimmed by 0 bases and 2 bases, with 19 bases remaining between them. This CDR3 is 18 amino acids long. CDR3 coding DNA: TGTGCCAGCAGCTTAGATAAGGGGCCTTCGGGGAAACAAGAGACCCAGTACTTC. As protein: CASSLDKGPSGKQETQYF.

In this sample, this clonotype turned up a few times. This chain joins TRBV27 and TRBJ1-2, with unresolved D. From germline, CDR1 is MNHEY and CDR2 SMNVEV (reference sequence). V was pared by 8 bases and J by 8 bases, with 15 bases between. CDR3 length equals 12 residues. This CDR3 is CASLPPIEGYTF. CDR3 nucleotide sequence: TGTGCCAGCTTGCCTCCTATTGAGGGCTACACCTTC.

This rearrangement joins TRBV2 to TRBJ1-4, with TRBD1 identical over 7 bases. The V and J ends lost 7 bases and 17 bases, in that order; junction bases with no gene match: 10. Germline V gene data show CDR1 as SNHLY and CDR2 as FYNNEI. The CDR3 runs 11 residues. The CDR3 nucleotides read TGTGCCAGCACCACCGGGACAGTAAACTTTTTT. This sequence encodes CASTTGTVNFF. Based on the CDR3 plus reference TRBV2 and TRBJ1-4, the full variable domain is EPEVTQTPSHQVTQMGQEVILRCVPISNHLYFYWYRQILGQKVEFLVSFYNNEISEKSEIFDDQFSVERPDGSNFTLKIRSTKLEDSAMYFCASTTGTVNFFGSGTQLSVL.

Many counts were recorded for this clonotype. The V gene is TRBV5-1, the J gene TRBJ1-2; 8 nucleotides align to TRBD1. CDR3 length: 14 amino acids. J gave up 7 bases and V 4 bases, and 9 bases lay outside the gene matches. Looked up from germline, CDR1 is SGHRS and CDR2 is YFSETQ. The CDR3 DNA sequence: TGCGCCAGCAGCCGGGACAGGCCGGGCTCTGGCTACACCTTC. Translating it yields CASSRDRPGSGYTF.

The table lists this clonotype with many counts. The chain carries TRBV29-1 and TRBJ2-1; D is unclear. This CDR3 is built from 14 residues. Germline CDR1 SQVTM, CDR2 ANQGSEA. Trimming removed 3 bases at V and 3 bases at J, with 12 bases between. The CDR3 spells CSVEVGTIYNEQFF. The CDR3 DNA sequence: TGCAGCGTTGAGGTGGGCACTATCTACAATGAGCAGTTCTTC.

This clonotype is medium-sized (0.01 to 0.1%) by share. CDR3: CASSVEGVLSYNEQFF. CDR3 nucleotide sequence: TGTGCCAGCAGCGTAGAGGGAGTGTTATCCTACAATGAGCAGTTCTTC. The chain employs TRBV9 and TRBJ2-1; D might be TRBD2 (5 bases). CDR3 length: 16 residues. Per the germline V gene, CDR1 is SGDLS and CDR2 is YYNGEE. Trimming removed 0 bases at V and 1 base at J, with 11 bases between. Variable domain in full (rest from reference TRBV9 and TRBJ2-1): DSGVTQTPKHLITATGQRVTLRCSPRSGDLSVYWYQQSLDQGLQFLIQYYNGEERAKGNILERFSAQQFPDLHSELNLSSLELGDSALYFCASSVEGVLSYNEQFFGPGTRLTVL.

Notes on this clonotype: One end of the junction varies from germline; a read error may be responsible. The rearrangement joins TRBV24-1 to TRBJ2-2; 9 bases are shared with TRBD1. The length of the CDR3 is 12 residues. Germline assignment: CDR1 KGHDR and CDR2 SFDVKD. In nucleotides, the CDR3 is TGTGCCACCAGTGATTCACAGGGGGCGCTGTTTTTT. Protein: CATSDSQGALFF.

This clonotype was found many times. The CDR3 reads CASSPYRGDYNEQFF. The DNA of the CDR3 is TGTGCCAGCAGCCCCTACAGGGGCGACTACAATGAGCAGTTCTTC. The gene calls are TRBV7-2 and TRBJ2-1, with TRBD1 identical over 7 bases. The CDR3 runs to 15 residues. With 5 bases clipped from V and 3 bases from J, the junction kept 7 bases outside the gene matches. CDR1 is SGHTA and CDR2 is FQGNSA in the germline V gene.

This clonotype was observed at least ten times. The rearrangement joins TRBV20-1 to TRBJ2-3; 13 positions agree with TRBD2. The germline CDR1 and CDR2 sequences are DFQATT and SNEGSKA (reference sequence). The length of the CDR3 is 15 residues. The V and J ends lost 6 bases and 3 bases, in that order; junction bases with no gene match: 6. The CDR3 loop is CSAPRTSGRTDTQYF. DNA for the CDR3: TGCAGTGCACCCCGGACTAGCGGGAGAACAGATACGCAGTATTTT.

The J gene is TRBJ2-4, the V gene TRBV2; 9 bases are shared with TRBD1. Germline loops: CDR1 SNHLY, CDR2 FYNNEI. The V and J ends lost 8 bases and 3 bases, in that order; junction bases with no gene match: 14. The CDR3 contains 17 residues. The CDR3 region has the DNA TGTGCCAGCTCACCGCTGGGACAGGGAGTCGGCAAAAACATTCAGTACTTC. This gives the protein CASSPLGQGVGKNIQYF.

Only a few counts were recorded for this clonotype. A much larger clone lies one base from this, so it may be a read error. V is TRBV20-1 and J is TRBJ2-7, with TRBD2 matching over 13 bases. The CDR3 has 14 residues. CDR1 and CDR2 from the germline V gene are DFQATT and SNEGSKA (reference sequence). V dropped 3 bases and J dropped 6; count of bases not matched to a gene: 5. CDR3 sequence: CSASGLAGASEQYF. CDR3 DNA: TGCAGTGCTAGCGGACTAGCGGGAGCGTCCGAGCAGTACTTC.

The J gene is TRBJ2-6, the V gene TRBV9; 8 bases are a match to TRBD2. The CDR3 contains 15 residues. V dropped 2 bases and J dropped 4; count of bases not matched to a gene: 2. CDR1 and CDR2 from the germline V gene are SGDLS and YYNGEE. Here the CDR3 reads CASSVPGGGANVLTF. The CDR3 region has the DNA TGTGCCAGCAGCGTCCCGGGGGGGGGGGCCAACGTCCTGACTTTC.

Of note for this clonotype: This could be a read error, since a much larger clone is one nucleotide away. The CDR3 coding sequence is TGTGCCAGCAGCGTAGCTGAGAGCGGGGGGCCCCATTCGCAGTTCTTC. Its protein product is CASSVAESGGPHSQFF. The chain employs TRBV9 and TRBJ2-1; 9 bases map to TRBD2. The trim removed 0 bases at V and 12 bases at J, leaving 13 bases unmatched. CDR3 length equals 16 residues. Per the germline V gene, CDR1 is SGDLS and CDR2 is YYNGEE.

At least ten counts were recorded for this clonotype. Here the CDR3 reads CASISGTSGYNEQFF. Here the CDR3 DNA reads TGTGCCAGCATCTCCGGGACTAGCGGTTACAATGAGCAGTTCTTC. The chain joins TRBV5-5 to TRBJ2-1, with 11 bases lining up with TRBD2. In germline, CDR1 is SGHKS, CDR2 YYEKEE (reference sequence). Trimming removed 6 bases from V and 4 bases from J; junction bases left unmatched: 6. This CDR3 spans 15 amino acids.

This clonotype was observed many times. This sequence joins TRBV6-5 and TRBJ2-1; D may be TRBD2 (5 bases). Looked up from germline, CDR1 is MNHEY and CDR2 is SVGAGI. This CDR3 is built from 13 residues. Trimming left V 6 bases short and J 10 bases short, with 16 bases between. The CDR3 coding sequence is TGTGCCAGCAGACTGACCTTTGGAGGCGAGCAGTTCTTC. Translated, it gives CASRLTFGGEQFF.

There are a few counts of this clonotype. The chain recombines TRBV4-2 with TRBJ1-1; the D is unclear. This CDR3 region has 16 residues. V was pared by 1 base and J by 1 base, with 13 bases between. Germline V CDR1 and CDR2: LGHNA, YNFKEQ. CDR3 sequence (DNA): TGTGCCAGCAGCCAAGCGGCGGGTGCGACGAACACTGAAGCTTTCTTT. It translates to CASSQAAGATNTEAFF.

This clonotype was seen repeatedly, ten times or more. This chain uses TRBV20-1 with TRBJ1-5; no clear D gene. The length of the CDR3 is 12 residues. The ends were cut back, 5 bases at V and 3 bases at J, with 8 bases in the middle. CDR1 is DFQATT and CDR2 is SNEGSKA in the germline V gene (reference sequence). CDR3 sequence: CSAGRNNQPQHF. In DNA form, the CDR3 reads TGCAGTGCTGGGCGGAACAATCAGCCCCAGCATTTT.

Ten or more counts support this clonotype. The rearrangement joins TRBV4-3 to TRBJ2-5, with D perhaps matching TRBD2 (6 bases). Germline-derived CDR1 and CDR2 are LGHNA and YSLEER. Trimming shortened V by 0 bases and J by 4 bases, and 15 bases separated the two germline ends. The CDR3 loop spans 16 amino acids. The CDR3 sequence: CASSQDWDAGGETQYF. The CDR3 DNA follows: TGCGCCAGCAGCCAAGATTGGGACGCCGGGGGAGAGACCCAGTACTTC.

This clonotype was seen many times. V and J are TRBV6-1 and TRBJ1-4; unclear D gene. Germline CDR1 reads MNHNS; CDR2 reads SASEGT. CDR3 length: 18 amino acids. Trimming left V 1 base short and J 7 bases short, with 22 bases between. CDR3 nucleotide sequence: TGTGCCAGCAGTGAAGGTTCGGTCTTCGTAAGTTATATTGAAAAACTGTTTTTT. Protein sequence: CASSEGSVFVSYIEKLFF.

The table lists this clonotype with many counts. This chain joins TRBV24-1 and TRBJ2-1; D might be TRBD2 (5 bases). CDR3 length: 15 amino acids. V shed 4 bases and J shed 1 base, with 10 bases lying between them. CDR1 and CDR2 from the germline V gene are KGHDR and SFDVKD. DNA for the CDR3: TGTGCCACCAGTGACCCCCGCGGGTCCTACAATGAGCAGTTCTTC. Translating gives CATSDPRGSYNEQFF.